This TCR beta chain was captured in a study of blood T cell repertoires in COVID-19. Whole-study context: T cells, B-cell-depleted T cells, or PBMCs supplied cDNA or gDNA.

Using immunoSEQ multiplex PCR, the repertoire was profiled, and TCRdb retains in-frame clones only, with some absent. This table holds 150,000 to 200,000 clones, roughly 84% found once. Germline-derived CDR1 and CDR2 are SGDLS and YYNGEE. V was shortened by 0 bases and J by 3 bases, with 7 bases between the two germline ends. This CDR3 region has 14 residues. This receptor was obtained from a woman in her forties or fifties with COVID-19, enrolled during active disease. V and J are TRBV9 and TRBJ1-5, with D perhaps TRBD1 (5 bases). The material sequenced was peripheral blood. This CDR3 reads CASSVGGYNQPQHF. The CDR3 region has the DNA TGTGCCAGCAGCGTAGGGGGCTACAATCAGCCCCAGCATTTT.